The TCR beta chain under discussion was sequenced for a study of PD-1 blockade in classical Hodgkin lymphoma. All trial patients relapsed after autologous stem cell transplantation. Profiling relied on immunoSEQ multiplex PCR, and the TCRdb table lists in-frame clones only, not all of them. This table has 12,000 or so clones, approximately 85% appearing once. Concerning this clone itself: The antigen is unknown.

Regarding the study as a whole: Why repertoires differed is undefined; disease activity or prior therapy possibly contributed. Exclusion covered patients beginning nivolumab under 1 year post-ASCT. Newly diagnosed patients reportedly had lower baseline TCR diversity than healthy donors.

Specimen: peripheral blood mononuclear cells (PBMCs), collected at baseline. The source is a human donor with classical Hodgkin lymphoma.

For the CDR3, the DNA is TGCGCCAGCAGCCCGAGCGGGAGGAATTTTAAGGAGACCCAGTACTTC. Translation gives CASSPSGRNFKETQYF. This sequence joins TRBV4-1 and TRBJ2-5; 9 bases are shared with TRBD2. Germline-derived CDR1 and CDR2 are MGHRA and YSYEKL. The CDR3 has 16 amino acids. With 4 bases clipped from V and 5 bases from J, the junction kept 11 bases outside the gene matches.